This TCR beta chain comes out of a study of cytomegalovirus exposure and HLA in healthy donors. Study-level results: In an earlier analysis, in 587 donors, most V segments appeared productive either ~90% or ~30% of the time.

The PCR employed 60 Vbeta primers together with 13 Jbeta primers. Produced via immunoSEQ multiplex PCR; TCRdb's table is partial and in-frame only. The data show some 140,000 clones, with nearly 80% seen just once and 1.1% held by the top ten. Each donor was nominally healthy when sampled (though unrecorded immune exposures were likely). About this clone itself: Its antigen is not known.

With 10 bases clipped from V and 7 bases from J, the junction kept 18 bases outside the gene matches. The CDR3 has 16 amino acids. Germline loops: CDR1 MNHEY, CDR2 SMNVEV (reference sequence). V and J are TRBV27 and TRBJ2-3; the match to TRBD2 covers 9 bases. The TCR was taken from a male donor in good health and CMV-seronegative. Specimen: PBMCs. The CDR3 region is CATQERLRAGGYTQYF. The CDR3 nucleotides read TGTGCCACCCAAGAACGACTCCGAGCGGGGGGTTATACGCAGTATTTT.